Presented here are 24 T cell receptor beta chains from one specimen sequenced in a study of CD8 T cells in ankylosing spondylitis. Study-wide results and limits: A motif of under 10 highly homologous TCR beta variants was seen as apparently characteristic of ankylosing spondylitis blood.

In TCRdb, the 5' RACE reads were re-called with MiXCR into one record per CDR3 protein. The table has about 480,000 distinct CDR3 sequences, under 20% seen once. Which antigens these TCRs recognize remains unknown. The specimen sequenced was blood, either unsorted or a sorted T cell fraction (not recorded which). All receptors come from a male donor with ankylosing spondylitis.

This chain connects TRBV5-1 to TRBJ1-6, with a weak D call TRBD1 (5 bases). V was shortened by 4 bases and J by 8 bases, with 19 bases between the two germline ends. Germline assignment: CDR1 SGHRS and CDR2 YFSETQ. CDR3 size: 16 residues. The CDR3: CASSDPGTALHSPLHF. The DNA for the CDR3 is TGCGCCAGCAGCGATCCCGGGACCGCCCTCCATTCACCCCTCCACTTT.

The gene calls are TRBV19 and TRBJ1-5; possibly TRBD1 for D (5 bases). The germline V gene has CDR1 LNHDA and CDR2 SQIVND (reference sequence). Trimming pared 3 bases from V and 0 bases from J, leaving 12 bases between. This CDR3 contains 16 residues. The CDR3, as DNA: TGTGCCAGTAGTATGGGGGACCTACTTAGCAATCAGCCCCAGCATTTT. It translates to CASSMGDLLSNQPQHF.

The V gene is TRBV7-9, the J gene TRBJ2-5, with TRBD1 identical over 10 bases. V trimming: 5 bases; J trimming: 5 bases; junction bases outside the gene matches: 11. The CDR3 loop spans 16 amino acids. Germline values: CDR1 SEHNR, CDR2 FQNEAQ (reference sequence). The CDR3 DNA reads TGTGCCAGCAGCCGTTACCTCGGACAGGGGGTCGAGACCCAGTACTTC. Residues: CASSRYLGQGVETQYF.

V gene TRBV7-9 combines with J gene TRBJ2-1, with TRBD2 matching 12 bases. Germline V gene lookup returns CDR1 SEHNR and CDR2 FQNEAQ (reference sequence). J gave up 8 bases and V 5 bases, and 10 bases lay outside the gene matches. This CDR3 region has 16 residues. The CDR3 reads CASSHLTSGGRDEQFF. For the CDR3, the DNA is TGTGCCAGCAGCCACCTGACTAGCGGGGGCCGGGATGAGCAGTTCTTC.

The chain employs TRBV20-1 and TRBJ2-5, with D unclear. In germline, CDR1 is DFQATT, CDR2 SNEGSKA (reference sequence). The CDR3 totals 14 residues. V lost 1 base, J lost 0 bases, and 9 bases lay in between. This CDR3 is CSARVPEYQETQYF. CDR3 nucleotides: TGCAGTGCTAGAGTCCCGGAATACCAAGAGACCCAGTACTTC.

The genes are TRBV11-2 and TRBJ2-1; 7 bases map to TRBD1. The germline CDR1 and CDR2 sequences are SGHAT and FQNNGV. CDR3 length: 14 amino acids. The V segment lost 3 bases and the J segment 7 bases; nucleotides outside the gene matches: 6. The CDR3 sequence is CASSFLGGKNEQFF. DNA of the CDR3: TGTGCCAGCAGCTTTCTAGGGGGCAAGAATGAGCAGTTCTTC.

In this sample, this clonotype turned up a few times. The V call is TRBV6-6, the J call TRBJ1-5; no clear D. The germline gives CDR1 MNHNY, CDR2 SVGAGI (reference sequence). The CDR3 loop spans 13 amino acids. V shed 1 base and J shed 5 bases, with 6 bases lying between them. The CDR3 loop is CASSYLDHQPQHF. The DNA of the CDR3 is TGTGCCAGCAGTTACTTGGATCATCAGCCCCAGCATTTT.

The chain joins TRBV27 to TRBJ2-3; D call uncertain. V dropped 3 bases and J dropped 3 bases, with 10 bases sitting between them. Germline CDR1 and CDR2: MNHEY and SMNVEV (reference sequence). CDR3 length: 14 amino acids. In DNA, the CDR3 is TGTGCCAGCAGTTTCTCATGGACGACAGATACGCAGTATTTT. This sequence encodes CASSFSWTTDTQYF.

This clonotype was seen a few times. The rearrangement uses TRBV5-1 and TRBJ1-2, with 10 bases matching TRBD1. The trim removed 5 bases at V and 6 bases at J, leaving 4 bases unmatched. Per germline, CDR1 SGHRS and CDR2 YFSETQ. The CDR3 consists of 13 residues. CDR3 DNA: TGCGCCAGCAGTATGGGACAGGGGAATGGCTACACCTTC. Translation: CASSMGQGNGYTF.

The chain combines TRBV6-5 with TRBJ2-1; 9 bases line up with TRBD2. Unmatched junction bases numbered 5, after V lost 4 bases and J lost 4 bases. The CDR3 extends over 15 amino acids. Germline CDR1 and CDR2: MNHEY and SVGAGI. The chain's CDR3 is CASSSPGLAYNEQFF. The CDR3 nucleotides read TGTGCCAGCAGTTCCCCGGGACTAGCTTACAATGAGCAGTTCTTC.

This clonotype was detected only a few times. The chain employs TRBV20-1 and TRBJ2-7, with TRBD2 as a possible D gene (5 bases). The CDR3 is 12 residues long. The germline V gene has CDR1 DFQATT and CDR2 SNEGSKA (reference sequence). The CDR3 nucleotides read TGCGGGTTCCAGCGGAACCCTCGCGAGCAGTACTTC. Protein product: CGFQRNPREQYF.

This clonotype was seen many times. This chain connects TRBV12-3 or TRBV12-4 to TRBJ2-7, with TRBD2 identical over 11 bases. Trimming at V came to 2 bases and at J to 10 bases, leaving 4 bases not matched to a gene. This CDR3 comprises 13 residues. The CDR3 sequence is CASSLTSGSFQYF. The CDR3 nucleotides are TGTGCCAGCAGTTTAACTAGCGGGAGTTTTCAGTACTTC.

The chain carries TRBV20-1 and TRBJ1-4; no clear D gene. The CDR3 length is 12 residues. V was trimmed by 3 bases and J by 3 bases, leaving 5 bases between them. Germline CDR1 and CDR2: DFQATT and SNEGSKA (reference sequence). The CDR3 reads CSARAPNEKLFF. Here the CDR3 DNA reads TGCAGTGCTAGGGCCCCTAATGAAAAACTGTTTTTT.

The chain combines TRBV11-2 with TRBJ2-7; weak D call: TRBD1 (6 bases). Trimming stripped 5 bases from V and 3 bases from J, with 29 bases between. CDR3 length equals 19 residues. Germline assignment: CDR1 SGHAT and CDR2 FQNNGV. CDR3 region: CASSPAGVKGKGLLYEQYF. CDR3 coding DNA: TGTGCCAGCAGCCCGGCAGGGGTTAAGGGTAAGGGTCTCCTCTACGAGCAGTACTTC.

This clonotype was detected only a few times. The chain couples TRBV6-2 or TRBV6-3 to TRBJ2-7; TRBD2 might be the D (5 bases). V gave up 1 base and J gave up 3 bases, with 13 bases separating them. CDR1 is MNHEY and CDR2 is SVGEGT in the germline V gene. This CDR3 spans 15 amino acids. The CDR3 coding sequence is TGTGCCAGCAGTTACTTAGGATCTAGCAGCTACGAGCAGTACTTC. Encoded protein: CASSYLGSSSYEQYF.

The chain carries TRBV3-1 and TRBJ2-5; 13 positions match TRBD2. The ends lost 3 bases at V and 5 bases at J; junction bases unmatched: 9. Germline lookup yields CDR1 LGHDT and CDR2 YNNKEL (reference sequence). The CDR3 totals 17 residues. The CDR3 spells CASSHRSGLAGVETQYF. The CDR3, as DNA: TGTGCCAGCAGCCATAGATCAGGACTAGCGGGAGTGGAGACCCAGTACTTC.

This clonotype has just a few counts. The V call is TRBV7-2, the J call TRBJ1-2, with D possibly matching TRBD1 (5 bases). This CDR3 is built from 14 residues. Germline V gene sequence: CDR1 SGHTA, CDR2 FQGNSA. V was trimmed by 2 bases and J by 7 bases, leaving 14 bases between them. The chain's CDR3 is CASSLHRGTAGYTF. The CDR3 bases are TGTGCCAGCAGCTTACACCGCGGGACCGCTGGCTACACCTTC.

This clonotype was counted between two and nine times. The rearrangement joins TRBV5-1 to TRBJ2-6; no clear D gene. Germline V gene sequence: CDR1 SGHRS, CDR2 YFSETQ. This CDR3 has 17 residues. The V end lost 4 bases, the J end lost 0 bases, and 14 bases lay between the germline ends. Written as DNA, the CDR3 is TGCGCCAGCAGCCTGGAAGGCCAGGCCTCTGGGGCCAACGTCCTGACTTTC. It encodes CASSLEGQASGANVLTF.

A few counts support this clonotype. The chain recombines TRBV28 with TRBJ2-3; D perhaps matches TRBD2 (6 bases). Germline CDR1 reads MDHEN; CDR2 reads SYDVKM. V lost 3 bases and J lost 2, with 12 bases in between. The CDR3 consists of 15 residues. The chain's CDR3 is CASSFQRVDTDTQYF. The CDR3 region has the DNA TGTGCCAGCAGTTTCCAGCGGGTGGACACAGATACGCAGTATTTT.

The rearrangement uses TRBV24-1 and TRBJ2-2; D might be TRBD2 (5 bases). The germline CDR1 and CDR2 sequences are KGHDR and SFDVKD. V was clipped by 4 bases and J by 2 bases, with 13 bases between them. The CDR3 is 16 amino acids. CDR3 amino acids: CATSDPTRANTGELFF. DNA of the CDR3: TGTGCCACCAGTGACCCTACTAGAGCTAACACCGGGGAGCTGTTTTTT.

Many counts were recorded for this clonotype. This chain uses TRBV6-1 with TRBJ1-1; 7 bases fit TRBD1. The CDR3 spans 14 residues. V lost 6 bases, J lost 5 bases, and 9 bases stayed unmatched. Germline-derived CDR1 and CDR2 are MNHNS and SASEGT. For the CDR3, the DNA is TGTGCCAGCAGCCGACTGACAGGGACGACTGAAGCTTTCTTT. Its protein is CASSRLTGTTEAFF.

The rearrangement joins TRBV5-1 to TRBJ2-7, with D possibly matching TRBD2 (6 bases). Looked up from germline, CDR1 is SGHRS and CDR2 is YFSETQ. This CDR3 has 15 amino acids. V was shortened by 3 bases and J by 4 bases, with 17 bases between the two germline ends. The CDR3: CASSWGGAVTYEQYF. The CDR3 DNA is TGCGCCAGCAGCTGGGGCGGGGCAGTCACGTACGAGCAGTACTTC.

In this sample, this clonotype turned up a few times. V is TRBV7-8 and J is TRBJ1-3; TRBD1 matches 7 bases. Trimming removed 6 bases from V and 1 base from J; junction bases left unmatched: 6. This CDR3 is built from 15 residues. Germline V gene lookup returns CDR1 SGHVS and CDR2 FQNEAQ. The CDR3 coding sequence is TGTGCCAGCAGTCCGGGACAGAATTCTGGAAACACCATATATTTT. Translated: CASSPGQNSGNTIYF.

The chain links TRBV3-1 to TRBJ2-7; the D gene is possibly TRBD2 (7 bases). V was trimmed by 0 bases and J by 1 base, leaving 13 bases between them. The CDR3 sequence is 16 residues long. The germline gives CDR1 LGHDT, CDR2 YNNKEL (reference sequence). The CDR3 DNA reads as TGTGCCAGCAGCCAAGATCGGGGGGCTATATCCTACGAGCAGTACTTC. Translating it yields CASSQDRGAISYEQYF.